These 30 T cell receptor beta chains came from one sample sequenced in a study of radiation and T cells in renal cell carcinoma. This sample's time point: baseline pretreatment blood. Sample treatment: 15 Gy SBRT to primary tumor, nephrectomy 4 weeks later. The protocol was immunoSEQ multiplex PCR, while the TCRdb copy is restricted to in-frame clones and leaves out a portion. The sample records 130,000 to 150,000 clones, roughly 88% being singletons. The sample here was blood, taken from a patient whose treatment included radiotherapy and nephrectomy. These receptors originate from a woman aged 45 to 65 with renal cell carcinoma.

With regard to this clone: This specimen includes other DNA sequences encoding the same CDR3. The genes are TRBV9 and TRBJ1-1; tentative D call: TRBD1 (5 bases). Trimming cost V 4 bases and J 3 bases, with 13 bases left between them. The CDR3 is 14 residues long. Germline CDR1 is SGDLS and CDR2 is YYNGEE. CDR3 DNA sequence: TGTGCCAGCAGCCCCCAGGGTAAGGACACTGAAGCTTTCTTT. This codes for CASSPQGKDTEAFF.

The chain uses TRBV7-8 and TRBJ1-4; 7 bases match TRBD1. This CDR3 has 13 residues. Germline V CDR1 and CDR2: SGHVS, FQNEAQ. Losses at the gene ends were 4 bases for V and 10 bases for J; bases not matched to a gene: 6. CDR3 sequence reads: CASSWQGDGKLFF. The CDR3 DNA sequence: TGTGCCAGCAGCTGGCAGGGGGATGGAAAACTGTTTTTT.

The chain carries TRBV5-4 and TRBJ1-2, with D perhaps matching TRBD1 (5 bases). V gave up 2 bases and J gave up 0 bases, with 11 bases separating them. This CDR3 spans 15 amino acids. Germline V gives CDR1 SGHNT, CDR2 YYREEE (reference sequence). The chain's CDR3 is CASSLVGGANYGYTF. DNA of the CDR3: TGTGCCAGCAGCTTAGTGGGGGGAGCTAACTATGGCTACACCTTC.

This chain uses TRBV5-4 with TRBJ2-7, with a weak D call TRBD2 (6 bases). Germline V CDR1 and CDR2: SGHNT, YYREEE (reference sequence). CDR3 length: 19 amino acids. Trimming took off 0 bases at V and 3 bases at J, with 25 bases between the two ends. The DNA for the CDR3 is TGTGCCAGCAGCTTGGATAGTGTCGGTCGGGACTCATCCCGCTACGAGCAGTACTTC. As protein: CASSLDSVGRDSSRYEQYF.

The chain uses TRBV5-1 and TRBJ1-2; D remains unclear. The CDR3 consists of 14 residues. The germline gives CDR1 SGHRS, CDR2 YFSETQ. V lost 2 bases to trimming and J lost 0 bases, with 8 bases between them. The CDR3 DNA is TGCGCCAGCAGCTTCGACGGGTCTAACTATGGCTACACCTTC. As protein: CASSFDGSNYGYTF.

This clone was found once. The V gene is TRBV27, the J gene TRBJ2-5; 10 bases are a match to TRBD2. The CDR3 runs to 15 residues. Trimming took 2 bases from V and 4 from J; bases not matched to a gene: 4. Looked up from germline, CDR1 is MNHEY and CDR2 is SMNVEV (reference sequence). This CDR3 reads CASSLTASGGETQYF. CDR3 sequence (DNA): TGTGCCAGCAGTTTAACGGCTAGCGGGGGAGAGACCCAGTACTTC.

This clone was detected only once. The gene calls are TRBV18 and TRBJ2-1, with TRBD2 matching over 12 bases. The V gene's germline CDR1 is KGHSH and CDR2 LQKENI. The CDR3 is 16 residues long. Germline trimming cut 6 bases from V and 4 bases from J; bases unmatched to any gene: 7. CDR3 region: CASSLRTSGVYNEQFF. For the CDR3, the DNA is TGTGCCAGCTCGCTCCGGACTAGCGGGGTTTACAATGAGCAGTTCTTC.

The V and J genes are TRBV10-1 and TRBJ1-3; D unclear. V shed 5 bases and J shed 0 bases, with 11 bases lying between them. The CDR3 is made up of 15 amino acids. Germline V gene sequence: CDR1 WNHNN, CDR2 SYGVQD (reference sequence). The CDR3 reads CASSSTRTSGNTIYF. The CDR3 coding sequence is TGCGCCAGCAGTTCAACGCGGACCTCTGGAAACACCATATATTTT.

The chain combines TRBV19 with TRBJ2-2; TRBD1 agrees at 8 bases. CDR1 is LNHDA and CDR2 is SQIVND in the germline V gene (reference sequence). The CDR3 totals 15 residues. V shed 4 bases and J 2 bases; nucleotides not matched to a gene: 3. As DNA, the CDR3 is TGTGCCAGTAGTACGGACAGGGTCAACACCGGGGAGCTGTTTTTT. This codes for CASSTDRVNTGELFF. The full variable domain, its missing parts supplied by reference TRBV19 and TRBJ2-2, is DGGITQSPKYLFRKEGQNVTLSCEQNLNHDAMYWYRQDPGQGLRLIYYSQIVNDFQKGDIAEGYSVSREKKESFPLTVTSAQKNPTAFYLCASSTDRVNTGELFFGEGSRLTVL.

In its sample, this clone was seen a few times. The chain joins TRBV2 to TRBJ1-1, with D unresolved. Germline V gene data show CDR1 as SNHLY and CDR2 as FYNNEI. There are 14 residues in the CDR3. The V and J ends lost 8 bases and 1 base respectively, with 14 bases between them. CDR3 region: CASEEDGPNTEAFF. CDR3 DNA: TGTGCCAGCGAGGAGGACGGCCCGAACACTGAAGCTTTCTTT.

The sample holds one count of this clone. The V and J genes are TRBV7-9 and TRBJ2-2, with 9 nucleotides matching TRBD2. This CDR3 region has 16 residues. The germline V gene encodes CDR1 SEHNR and CDR2 FQNEAQ (reference sequence). The V and J ends lost 3 bases and 5 bases, in that order; junction bases with no gene match: 7. CDR3 residues: CASSFYSGGWTGELFF. CDR3 sequence (DNA): TGTGCCAGCAGCTTTTATAGCGGGGGATGGACCGGGGAGCTGTTTTTT.

The chain uses TRBV15 and TRBJ2-5; maybe TRBD2 (7 bases). The CDR3 is 17 residues long. Germline V lookup: CDR1 LNHNV, CDR2 YYDKDF (reference sequence). With 5 bases removed from V and 3 bases from J, the gap between germline ends came to 22 bases. In DNA form, the CDR3 reads TGTGCCACCAGCCCACTTCGGGGCCAGGGGAGGGAAGAGACCCAGTACTTC. Encoded protein: CATSPLRGQGREETQYF.

V usage is TRBV7-6 and J usage is TRBJ2-1; D possibly corresponds to TRBD2 (7 bases). Trimming took off 1 base at V and 5 bases at J, with 12 bases between the two ends. This CDR3 is built from 15 residues. Germline CDR1 reads SGHVS; CDR2 reads FNYEAQ. As DNA, the CDR3 is TGTGCCAGCAGCTTAGGGGGGGGCTCGGACAATGAGCAGTTCTTC. This encodes CASSLGGGSDNEQFF.

The V and J genes are TRBV13 and TRBJ2-4; a possible D gene is TRBD2 (6 bases). This CDR3 spans 13 amino acids. V was cut by 5 bases and J by 10 bases, with 15 bases left in between. Germline loops: CDR1 PRHDT, CDR2 FYEKMQ (reference sequence). The CDR3 DNA sequence: TGTGCCAGCAGCCCACGCCCTGGGGGGATTCAGTACTTC. Its translation is CASSPRPGGIQYF.

This chain links TRBV4-1 with TRBJ2-1, with 13 bases lining up with TRBD2. The germline V gene encodes CDR1 MGHRA and CDR2 YSYEKL. This CDR3 contains 18 residues. The trim removed 4 bases at V and 5 bases at J, leaving 11 bases unmatched. The CDR3: CASSPIPGLAGWNNEQFF. CDR3 DNA sequence: TGCGCCAGCAGCCCAATCCCGGGACTAGCGGGGTGGAACAATGAGCAGTTCTTC.

The chain is built from TRBV2 and TRBJ2-5; D possibly corresponds to TRBD2 (6 bases). The closer fit of TRBJ2-7 to the DNA end suggests the J call may be wrong. The CDR3 sequence is 15 residues long. The germline gives CDR1 SNHLY, CDR2 FYNNEI. CDR3 in amino acids: CASSEFGGVDYEQYF. The CDR3 coding sequence is TGTGCCAGCAGTGAATTTGGCGGGGTCGACTACGAGCAGTACTTC.

This chain joins TRBV19 and TRBJ2-4; 9 nucleotides align to TRBD1. The germline V gene encodes CDR1 LNHDA and CDR2 SQIVND (reference sequence). The ends lost 7 bases at V and 4 bases at J; junction bases unmatched: 5. The CDR3 runs 14 residues. CDR3 sequence reads: CASIPTGGKNIQYF. In DNA, the CDR3 is TGTGCCAGTATTCCGACAGGGGGGAAAAACATTCAGTACTTC. The full variable domain, rest sourced from reference TRBV19 and TRBJ2-4, is DGGITQSPKYLFRKEGQNVTLSCEQNLNHDAMYWYRQDPGQGLRLIYYSQIVNDFQKGDIAEGYSVSREKKESFPLTVTSAQKNPTAFYLCASIPTGGKNIQYFGAGTRLSVL.

The chain combines TRBV9 with TRBJ2-2; D might be TRBD1 or TRBD2, each matching 6 bases. Germline V gene sequence: CDR1 SGDLS, CDR2 YYNGEE. The CDR3 consists of 14 residues. The V end lost 4 bases, the J end lost 5 bases, and 12 bases lay between the germline ends. CDR3 loop: CASSPRGGTGELFF. For the CDR3, the DNA is TGTGCCAGCAGCCCCAGAGGGGGGACCGGGGAGCTGTTTTTT.

The chain employs TRBV10-3 and TRBJ2-3; D gene ambiguous. Germline lookup yields CDR1 ENHRY and CDR2 SYGVKD. The CDR3 covers 13 residues. Trimming cost V 9 bases and J 6 bases, with 16 bases left between them. CDR3 bases: TGTGCCATTAACGACCGGTCTTGGGATACGCAGTATTTT. Protein: CAINDRSWDTQYF.

The chain links TRBV30 to TRBJ1-1, with D unresolved. The CDR3 has 15 amino acids. Germline CDR1 GTSNPN, CDR2 SVGIG (reference sequence). The V and J ends lost 2 bases and 1 base respectively, with 14 bases between them. CDR3 DNA: TGTGCCTGGAGTTGGGCGAGGTTCCGGAACACTGAAGCTTTCTTT. This sequence encodes CAWSWARFRNTEAFF.

J is TRBJ1-1 and V is TRBV21-1. TRBV21-1 is given as a pseudogene. The CDR3 extends over 13 amino acids. CDR3 nucleotide sequence: TGTGCCAGCAGCCCGGACGGGAACACTGAAGCTTTCTTT. Translating gives CASSPDGNTEAFF.

This chain uses TRBV5-1 with TRBJ2-3; D might be TRBD2 (5 bases). This CDR3 comprises 13 residues. V shed 6 bases and J shed 0 bases, with 8 bases lying between them. Germline CDR1 SGHRS, CDR2 YFSETQ. CDR3 loop: CASTSGSTDTQYF. Written as DNA, the CDR3 is TGCGCCAGCACAAGCGGAAGCACAGATACGCAGTATTTT.

The V and J genes are TRBV7-6 and TRBJ2-7, with D hard to call. Germline V gene data show CDR1 as SGHVS and CDR2 as FNYEAQ. The germline V and J ends were trimmed by 5 bases and 0 bases, with 17 bases remaining between them. CDR3 size: 16 residues. This CDR3 reads CASSPRVGISSYEQYF. For the CDR3, the DNA is TGTGCCAGCAGCCCCCGAGTAGGGATCAGCTCCTACGAGCAGTACTTC.

This clone came up once. The chain couples TRBV19 to TRBJ2-1; no definite D call. Germline V gene data show CDR1 as LNHDA and CDR2 as SQIVND (reference sequence). The CDR3 is 12 residues long. V was shortened by 8 bases and J by 4 bases, with 9 bases between the two germline ends. CDR3 bases: TGTGCCAGTTCCTCCCGATACAATGAGCAGTTCTTC. It specifies CASSSRYNEQFF.

This clone has a handful of counts. The chain combines TRBV6-5 with TRBJ1-6; 7 positions agree with TRBD1. V was pared by 6 bases and J by 7 bases, with 6 bases of the junction left unmatched. This CDR3 has 14 residues. CDR1 and CDR2 (germline): MNHEY, SVGAGI. CDR3 bases: TGTGCCAGCAGCCCACAGGGGCTGAATTCACCCCTCCACTTT. Amino acids: CASSPQGLNSPLHF.

This chain uses TRBV7-2 with TRBJ1-1; D ambiguous. The CDR3 loop spans 14 amino acids. Trimming took 4 bases from V and 3 from J, leaving 12 bases between them. The V gene's germline CDR1 is SGHTA and CDR2 FQGNSA. In DNA, the CDR3 is TGTGCCAGCAGCTCCTTAGGAGGTGACACTGAAGCTTTCTTT. It translates to CASSSLGGDTEAFF. The full variable domain, rest sourced from reference TRBV7-2 and TRBJ1-1, is GAGVSQSPSNKVTEKGKDVELRCDPISGHTALYWYRQSLGQGLEFLIYFQGNSAPDKSGLPSDRFSAERTGGSVSTLTIQRTQQEDSAVYLCASSSLGGDTEAFFGQGTRLTVV.

This sequence joins TRBV7-3 and TRBJ2-1; 8 bases map to TRBD2. CDR1 is SGHTA and CDR2 is FQGTGA in the germline V gene. Unmatched junction bases numbered 7, after V lost 7 bases and J lost 8 bases. The CDR3 has 13 residues. The CDR3 bases are TGTGCCAGCACTTTCGGGGGGGCAGATGAGCAGTTCTTC. This encodes CASTFGGADEQFF.

This chain joins TRBV9 and TRBJ2-7, with 7 nucleotides matching TRBD1. This CDR3 is 14 amino acids long. The V gene end was trimmed by 4 bases and the J gene end by 0 bases; junction bases not matched to a gene: 4. Germline loops: CDR1 SGDLS, CDR2 YYNGEE. The CDR3 DNA follows: TGTGCCAGCAGCCCGGACAGGAGCTCCTACGAGCAGTACTTC. Translation: CASSPDRSSYEQYF.

The chain combines TRBV14 with TRBJ1-1; D unclear. Trimming shortened V by 5 bases and J by 4 bases, and 11 bases separated the two germline ends. Germline V gives CDR1 SGHDN, CDR2 FVKESK. The CDR3 extends over 13 amino acids. The DNA for the CDR3 is TGTGCCAGCAGCTTGACGCGGCGCACTGAAGCTTTCTTT. Amino acids: CASSLTRRTEAFF.

This chain links TRBV5-1 with TRBJ2-6; 8 positions match TRBD1. J was trimmed by 1 base and V by 4 bases; bases with no gene match: 10. The CDR3 sequence is 18 residues long. Germline CDR1 reads SGHRS; CDR2 reads YFSETQ. Here the CDR3 reads CASSPTGVWSSGANVLTF. CDR3 coding DNA: TGCGCCAGCAGCCCGACAGGGGTTTGGAGTTCTGGGGCCAACGTCCTGACTTTC.